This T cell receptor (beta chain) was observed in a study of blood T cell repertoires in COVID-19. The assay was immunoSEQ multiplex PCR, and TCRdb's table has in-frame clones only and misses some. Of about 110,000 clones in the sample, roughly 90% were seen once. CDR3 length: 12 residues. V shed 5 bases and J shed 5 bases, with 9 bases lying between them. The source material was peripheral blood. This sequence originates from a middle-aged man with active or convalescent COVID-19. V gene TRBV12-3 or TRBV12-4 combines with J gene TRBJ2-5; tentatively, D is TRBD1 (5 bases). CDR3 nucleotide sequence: TGTGCCAGCAGTCCGCAGGGTGAGACCCAGTACTTC. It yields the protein CASSPQGETQYF.